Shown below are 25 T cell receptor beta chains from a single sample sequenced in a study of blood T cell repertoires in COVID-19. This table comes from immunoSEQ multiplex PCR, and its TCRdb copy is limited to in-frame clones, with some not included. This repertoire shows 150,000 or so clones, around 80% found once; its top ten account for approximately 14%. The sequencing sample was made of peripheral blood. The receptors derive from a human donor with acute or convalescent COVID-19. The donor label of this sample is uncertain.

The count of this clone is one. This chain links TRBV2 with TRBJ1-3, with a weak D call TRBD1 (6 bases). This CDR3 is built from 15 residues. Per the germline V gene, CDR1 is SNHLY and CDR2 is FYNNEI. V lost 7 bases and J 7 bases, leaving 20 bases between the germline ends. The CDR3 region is CASMGQGMFSNTIYF. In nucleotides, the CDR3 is TGTGCCAGCATGGGACAAGGAATGTTTTCCAACACCATATATTTT.

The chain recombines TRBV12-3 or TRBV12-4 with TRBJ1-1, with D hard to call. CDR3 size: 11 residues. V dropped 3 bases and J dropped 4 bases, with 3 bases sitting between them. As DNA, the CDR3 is TGTGCCAGCAGTTTCAGCACTGAAGCTTTCTTT. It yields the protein CASSFSTEAFF.

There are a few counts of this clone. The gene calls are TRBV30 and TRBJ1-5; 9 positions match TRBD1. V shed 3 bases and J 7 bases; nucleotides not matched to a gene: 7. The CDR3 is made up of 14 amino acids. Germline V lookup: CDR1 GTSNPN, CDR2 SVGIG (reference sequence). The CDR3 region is CAWSSDRGRQPQHF. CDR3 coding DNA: TGTGCCTGGAGCTCCGACAGGGGGAGGCAGCCCCAGCATTTT.

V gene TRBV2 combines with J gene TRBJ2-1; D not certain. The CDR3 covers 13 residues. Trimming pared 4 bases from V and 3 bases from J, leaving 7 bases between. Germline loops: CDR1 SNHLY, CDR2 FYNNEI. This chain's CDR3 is CASSGLVYNEQFF. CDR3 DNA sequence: TGTGCCAGCAGTGGACTTGTCTACAATGAGCAGTTCTTC.

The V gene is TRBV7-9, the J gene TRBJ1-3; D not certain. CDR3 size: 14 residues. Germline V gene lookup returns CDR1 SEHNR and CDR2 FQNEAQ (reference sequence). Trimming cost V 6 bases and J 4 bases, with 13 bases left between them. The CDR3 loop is CASRPREAGNTIYF. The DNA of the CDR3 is TGTGCCAGCAGACCCCGGGAGGCAGGAAACACCATATATTTT.

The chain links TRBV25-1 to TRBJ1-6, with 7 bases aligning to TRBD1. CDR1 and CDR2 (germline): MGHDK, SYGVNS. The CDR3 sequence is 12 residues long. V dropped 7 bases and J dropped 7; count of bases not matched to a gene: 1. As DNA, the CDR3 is TGTGCCAGCACGACAGGGAATTCACCCCTCCACTTT. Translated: CASTTGNSPLHF.

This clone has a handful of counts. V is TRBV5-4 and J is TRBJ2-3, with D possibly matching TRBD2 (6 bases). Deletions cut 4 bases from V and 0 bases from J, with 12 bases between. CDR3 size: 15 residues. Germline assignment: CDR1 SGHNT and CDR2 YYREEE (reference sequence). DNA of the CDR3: TGTGCCAGCAGCCCCCAACTAGCCAGCACAGATACGCAGTATTTT. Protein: CASSPQLASTDTQYF.

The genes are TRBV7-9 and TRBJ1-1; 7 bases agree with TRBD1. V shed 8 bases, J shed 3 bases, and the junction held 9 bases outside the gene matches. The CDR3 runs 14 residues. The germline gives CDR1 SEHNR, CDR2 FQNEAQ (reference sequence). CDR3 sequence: CASVPGGGDTEAFF. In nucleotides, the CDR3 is TGTGCCAGCGTACCAGGGGGTGGGGACACTGAAGCTTTCTTT.

The CDR3, as DNA: TGTGCCAGCAGCTTAAGCATAGCGGCAGGAGCCTACGAGCAGTACTTC. Protein product: CASSLSIAAGAYEQYF. V gene TRBV7-2 combines with J gene TRBJ2-7, with a weak D call TRBD2 (6 bases). CDR3 length: 16 residues. CDR1 is SGHTA, CDR2 FQGNSA, per germline. Trimming took 2 bases from V and 2 from J, leaving 16 bases between them.

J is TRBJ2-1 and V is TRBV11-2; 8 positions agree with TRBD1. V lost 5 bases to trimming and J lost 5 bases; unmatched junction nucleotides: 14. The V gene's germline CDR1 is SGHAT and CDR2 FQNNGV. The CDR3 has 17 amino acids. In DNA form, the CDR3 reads TGTGCCAGCAGCCCCGCGGAGCTGGACAGGGTAAACAATGAGCAGTTCTTC. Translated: CASSPAELDRVNNEQFF. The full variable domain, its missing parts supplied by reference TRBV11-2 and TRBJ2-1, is EAGVAQSPRYKIIEKRQSVAFWCNPISGHATLYWYQQILGQGPKLLIQFQNNGVVDDSQLPKDRFSAERLKGVDSTLKIQPAKLEDSAVYLCASSPAELDRVNNEQFFGPGTRLTVL.

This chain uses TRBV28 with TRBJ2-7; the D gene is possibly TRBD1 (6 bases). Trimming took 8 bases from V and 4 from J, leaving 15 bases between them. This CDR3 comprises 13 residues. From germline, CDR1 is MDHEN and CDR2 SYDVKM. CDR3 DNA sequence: TGTGCCAGCCTCCCGCCAGGGGTATACGAGCAGTACTTC. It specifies CASLPPGVYEQYF.

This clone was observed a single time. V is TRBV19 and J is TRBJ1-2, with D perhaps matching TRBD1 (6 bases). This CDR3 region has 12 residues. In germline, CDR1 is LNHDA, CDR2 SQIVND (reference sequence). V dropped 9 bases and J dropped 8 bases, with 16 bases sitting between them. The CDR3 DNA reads TGTGCCAGCTCCGGGGGGCAAGAGGGCTACACCTTC. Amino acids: CASSGGQEGYTF.

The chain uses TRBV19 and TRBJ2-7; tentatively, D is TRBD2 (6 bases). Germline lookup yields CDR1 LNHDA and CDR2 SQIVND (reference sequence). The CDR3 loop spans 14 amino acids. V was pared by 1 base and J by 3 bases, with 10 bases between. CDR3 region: CASSIGGRLYEQYF. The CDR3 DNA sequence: TGTGCCAGTAGTATAGGGGGGAGGCTCTACGAGCAGTACTTC. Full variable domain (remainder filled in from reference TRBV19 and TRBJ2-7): DGGITQSPKYLFRKEGQNVTLSCEQNLNHDAMYWYRQDPGQGLRLIYYSQIVNDFQKGDIAEGYSVSREKKESFPLTVTSAQKNPTAFYLCASSIGGRLYEQYFGPGTRLTVT.

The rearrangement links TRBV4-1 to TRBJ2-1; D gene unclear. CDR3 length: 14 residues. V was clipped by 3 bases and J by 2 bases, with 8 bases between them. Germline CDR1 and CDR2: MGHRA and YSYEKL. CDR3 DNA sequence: TGCGCCAGCAGCCACGCCAGTACCTACAATGAGCAGTTCTTC. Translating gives CASSHASTYNEQFF.

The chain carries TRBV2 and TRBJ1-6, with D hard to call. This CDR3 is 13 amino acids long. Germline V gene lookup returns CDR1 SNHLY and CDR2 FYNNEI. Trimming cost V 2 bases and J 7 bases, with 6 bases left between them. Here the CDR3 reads CASSENRNSPLHF. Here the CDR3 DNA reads TGTGCCAGCAGTGAAAACCGGAATTCACCCCTCCACTTT. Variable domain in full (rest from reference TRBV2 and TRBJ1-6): EPEVTQTPSHQVTQMGQEVILRCVPISNHLYFYWYRQILGQKVEFLVSFYNNEISEKSEIFDDQFSVERPDGSNFTLKIRSTKLEDSAMYFCASSENRNSPLHFGNGTRLTVT.

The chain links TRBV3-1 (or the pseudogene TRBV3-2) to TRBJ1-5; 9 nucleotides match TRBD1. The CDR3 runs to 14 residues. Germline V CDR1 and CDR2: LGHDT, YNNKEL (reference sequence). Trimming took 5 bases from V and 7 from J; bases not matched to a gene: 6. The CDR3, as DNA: TGTGCCAGCAGCGGGACAGGGAAAGGGCAGCCCCAGCATTTT. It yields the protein CASSGTGKGQPQHF.

CDR3 sequence reads: CASRKGDRGTEAFF. For the CDR3, the DNA is TGTGCCAGTAGGAAGGGGGATCGGGGTACTGAAGCTTTCTTT. This chain links TRBV19 with TRBJ1-1; a possible D gene is TRBD1 (6 bases). Germline values: CDR1 LNHDA, CDR2 SQIVND (reference sequence). The CDR3 totals 14 residues. Trimming took 6 bases from V and 5 from J, leaving 16 bases between them.

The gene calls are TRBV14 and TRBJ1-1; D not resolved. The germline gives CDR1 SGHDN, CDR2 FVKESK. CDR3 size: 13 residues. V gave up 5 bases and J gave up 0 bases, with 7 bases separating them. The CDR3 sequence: CASSGGLNTEAFF. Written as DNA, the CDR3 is TGTGCCAGCAGCGGAGGGCTGAACACTGAAGCTTTCTTT.

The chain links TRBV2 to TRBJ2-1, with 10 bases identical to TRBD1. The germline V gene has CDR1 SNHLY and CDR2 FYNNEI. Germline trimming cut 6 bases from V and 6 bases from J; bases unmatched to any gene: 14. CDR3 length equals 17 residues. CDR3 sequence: CASSLLRRDRGFNEQFF. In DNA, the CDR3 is TGTGCCAGCAGCCTACTCCGCCGGGACAGGGGTTTCAATGAGCAGTTCTTC.

Here the CDR3 DNA reads TGTGCCAGCTCACTGGGACAGGGGAGCAGTTACACCTTC. Translated: CASSLGQGSSYTF. The J gene is TRBJ1-2, the V gene TRBV18, with TRBD1 matching 10 bases. This CDR3 comprises 13 residues. J was trimmed by 11 bases and V by 4 bases; bases with no gene match: 7. CDR1 and CDR2 (germline): KGHSH, LQKENI.

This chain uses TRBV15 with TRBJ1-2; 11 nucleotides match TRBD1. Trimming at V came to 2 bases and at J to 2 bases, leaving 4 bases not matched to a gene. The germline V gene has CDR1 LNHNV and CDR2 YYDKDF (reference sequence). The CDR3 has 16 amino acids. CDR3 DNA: TGTGCCACCAGCAGACATTGGGACAGGGGGAACTATGGCTACACCTTC. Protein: CATSRHWDRGNYGYTF.

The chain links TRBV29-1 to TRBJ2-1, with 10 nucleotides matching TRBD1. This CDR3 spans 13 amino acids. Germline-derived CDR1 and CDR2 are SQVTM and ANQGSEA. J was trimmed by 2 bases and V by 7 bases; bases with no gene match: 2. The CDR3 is CSGQGATYNEQFF. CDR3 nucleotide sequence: TGCAGCGGACAGGGGGCCACCTACAATGAGCAGTTCTTC.

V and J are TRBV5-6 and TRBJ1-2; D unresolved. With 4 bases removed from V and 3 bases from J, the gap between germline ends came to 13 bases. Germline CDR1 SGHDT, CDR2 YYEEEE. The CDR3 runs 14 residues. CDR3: CASSPLGVDYGYTF. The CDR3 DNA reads TGTGCCAGCAGCCCGCTAGGCGTCGACTATGGCTACACCTTC.

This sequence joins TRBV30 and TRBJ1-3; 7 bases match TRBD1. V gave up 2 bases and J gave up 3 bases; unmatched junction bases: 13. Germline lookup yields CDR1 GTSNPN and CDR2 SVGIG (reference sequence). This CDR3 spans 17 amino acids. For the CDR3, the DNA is TGTGCCTGGAGTCCGGAGAGGGGGCGAGGAGATGGAAACACCATATATTTT. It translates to CAWSPERGRGDGNTIYF.

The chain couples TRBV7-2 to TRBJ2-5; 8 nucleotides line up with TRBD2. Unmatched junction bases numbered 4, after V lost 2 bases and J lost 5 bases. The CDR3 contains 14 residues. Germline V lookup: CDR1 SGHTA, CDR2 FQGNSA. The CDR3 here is CASSLKRGQETQYF. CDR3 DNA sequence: TGTGCCAGCAGCTTAAAGCGGGGGCAGGAGACCCAGTACTTC.